Described below is a single T cell receptor beta chain sequence and its context. This sample is part of a study of blood T cell repertoires in COVID-19. About the research overall: Acute and convalescent COVID-19 samples came from the United States, Italy and Spain. The analysed material was cDNA or gDNA that came from T cells, B-cell-depleted T cells, or PBMCs.

Original methodology: Nucleated cell counts were estimated from reference gene primer amplification. The method was immunoSEQ multiplex PCR; TCRdb's version includes in-frame clones alone and lacks a portion of them. V and J calls and clone size come straight from that table; D and trimming were deduced from the DNA. The data hold 150,000 to 200,000 clones, with 86% observed a single time. Germline V lookup: CDR1 KGHDR, CDR2 SFDVKD. The CDR3 is 14 amino acids. Trimming stripped 0 bases from V and 6 bases from J, with 8 bases between. The sample comprised peripheral blood. The TCR was taken from a man in his fifties or sixties with active or convalescent COVID-19. J is TRBJ1-3 and V is TRBV24-1; D not resolved. The CDR3 loop is CATSDLPRLNTIYF. The CDR3 bases are TGTGCCACCAGTGATTTGCCCAGATTAAACACCATATATTTT.